This T cell receptor beta chain was sequenced in a study of regulatory T cells in long-lasting Graves disease. Sequencing libraries for TCR beta were prepared with iRepertoire HTBI primers and Arm-PCR of CDR3 regions. MiXCR, applied by TCRdb to the multiplex PCR reads, yields one record per CDR3 protein. The sample shows a few hundred thousand distinct CDR3 sequences, about 12% of them seen only once. Sample time point: newly diagnosed GD, antithyroid drugs for less than 3 months. From RNA extracted from PBMCs, the TCR library was made. These data also formed part of another study, on T cells in Graves' hyperthyroidism and ophthalmopathy.

The receptor was derived from a woman aged 18 to 35 with Graves disease. Sequencing used peripheral blood mononuclear cells (PBMCs), obtained at new diagnosis, from a patient treated with antithyroid drugs.

The CDR3 protein is CASSLGGYYHGYTF. In DNA, the CDR3 is TGTGCCAGCAGCTTAGGGGGTTATTATCATGGCTACACCTTC. This chain connects TRBV13 to TRBJ1-2; D ambiguous. V lost 0 bases to trimming and J lost 6 bases, with 11 bases between them. This CDR3 is built from 14 residues. Germline V gene data show CDR1 as PRHDT and CDR2 as FYEKMQ (reference sequence).